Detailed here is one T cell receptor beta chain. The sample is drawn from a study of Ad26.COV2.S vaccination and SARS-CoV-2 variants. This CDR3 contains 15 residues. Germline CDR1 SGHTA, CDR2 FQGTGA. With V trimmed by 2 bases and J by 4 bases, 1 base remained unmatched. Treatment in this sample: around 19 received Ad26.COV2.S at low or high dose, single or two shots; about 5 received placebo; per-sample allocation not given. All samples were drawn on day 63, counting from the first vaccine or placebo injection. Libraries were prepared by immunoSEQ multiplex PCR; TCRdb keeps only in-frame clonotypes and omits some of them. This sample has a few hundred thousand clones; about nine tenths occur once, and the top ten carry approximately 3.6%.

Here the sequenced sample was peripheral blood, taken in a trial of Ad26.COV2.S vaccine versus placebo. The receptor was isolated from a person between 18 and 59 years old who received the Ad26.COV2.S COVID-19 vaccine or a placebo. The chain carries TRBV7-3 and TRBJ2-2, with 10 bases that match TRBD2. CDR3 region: CASSLVAGGTGELFF. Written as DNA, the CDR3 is TGTGCCAGCAGCTTAGTAGCGGGGGGCACCGGGGAGCTGTTTTTT.